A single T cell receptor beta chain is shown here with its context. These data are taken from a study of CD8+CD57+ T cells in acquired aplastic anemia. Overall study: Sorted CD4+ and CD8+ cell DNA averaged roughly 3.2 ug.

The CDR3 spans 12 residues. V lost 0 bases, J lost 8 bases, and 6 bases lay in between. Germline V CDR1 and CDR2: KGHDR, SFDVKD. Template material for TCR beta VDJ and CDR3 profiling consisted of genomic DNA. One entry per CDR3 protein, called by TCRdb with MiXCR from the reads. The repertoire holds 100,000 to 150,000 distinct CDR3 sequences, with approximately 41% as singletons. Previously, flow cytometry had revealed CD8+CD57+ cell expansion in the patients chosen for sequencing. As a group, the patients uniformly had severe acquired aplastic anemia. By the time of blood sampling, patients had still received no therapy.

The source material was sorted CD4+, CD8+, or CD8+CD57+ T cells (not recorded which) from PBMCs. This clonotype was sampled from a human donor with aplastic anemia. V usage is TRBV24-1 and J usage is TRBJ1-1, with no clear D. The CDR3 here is CATSDLSSEAFF. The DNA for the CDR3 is TGTGCCACCAGTGATTTGAGCAGCGAAGCTTTCTTT.